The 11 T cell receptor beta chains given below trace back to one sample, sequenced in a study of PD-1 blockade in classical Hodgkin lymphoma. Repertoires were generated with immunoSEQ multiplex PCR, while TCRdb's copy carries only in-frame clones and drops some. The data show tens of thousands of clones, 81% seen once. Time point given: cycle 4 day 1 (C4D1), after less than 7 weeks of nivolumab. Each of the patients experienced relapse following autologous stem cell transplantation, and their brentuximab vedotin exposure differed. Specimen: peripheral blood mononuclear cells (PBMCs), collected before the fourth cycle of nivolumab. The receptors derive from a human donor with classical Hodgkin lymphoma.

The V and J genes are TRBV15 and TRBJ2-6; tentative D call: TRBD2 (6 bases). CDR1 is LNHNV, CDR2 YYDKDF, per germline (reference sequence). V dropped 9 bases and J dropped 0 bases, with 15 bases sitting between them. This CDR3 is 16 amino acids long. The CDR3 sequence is CATRTVGGSGANVLTF. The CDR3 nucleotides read TGTGCCACGCGTACAGTGGGGGGCTCTGGGGCCAACGTCCTGACTTTC.

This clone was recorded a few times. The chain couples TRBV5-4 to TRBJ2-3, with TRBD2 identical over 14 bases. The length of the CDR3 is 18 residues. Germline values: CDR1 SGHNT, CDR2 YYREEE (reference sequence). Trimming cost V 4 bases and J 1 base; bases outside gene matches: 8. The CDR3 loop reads CASSPPGLAGAGTDTQYF. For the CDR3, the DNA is TGTGCCAGCAGCCCACCGGGACTAGCGGGGGCGGGCACAGATACGCAGTATTTT.

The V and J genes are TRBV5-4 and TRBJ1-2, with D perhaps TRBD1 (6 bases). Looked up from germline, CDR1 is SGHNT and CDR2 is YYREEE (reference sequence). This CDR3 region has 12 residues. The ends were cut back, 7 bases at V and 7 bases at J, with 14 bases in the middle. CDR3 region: CASPSGRGGYTF. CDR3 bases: TGTGCCAGCCCATCCGGCAGGGGTGGCTACACCTTC.

The CDR3 loop reads CASSSGTSGRNEQFF. CDR3 sequence (DNA): TGTGCCAGCAGCTCCGGGACTAGCGGGAGGAATGAGCAGTTCTTC. The V gene is TRBV7-9, the J gene TRBJ2-1, with 15 bases identical to TRBD2. V gave up 4 bases and J gave up 7 bases; unmatched junction bases: 2. Germline V gives CDR1 SEHNR, CDR2 FQNEAQ (reference sequence). The CDR3 loop spans 15 amino acids.

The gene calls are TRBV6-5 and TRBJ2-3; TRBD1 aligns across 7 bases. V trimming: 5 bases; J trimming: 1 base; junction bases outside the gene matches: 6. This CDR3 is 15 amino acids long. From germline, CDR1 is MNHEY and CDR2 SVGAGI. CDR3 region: CASSLGTVRTDTQYF. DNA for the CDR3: TGTGCCAGCAGTCTGGGGACAGTACGCACAGATACGCAGTATTTT.

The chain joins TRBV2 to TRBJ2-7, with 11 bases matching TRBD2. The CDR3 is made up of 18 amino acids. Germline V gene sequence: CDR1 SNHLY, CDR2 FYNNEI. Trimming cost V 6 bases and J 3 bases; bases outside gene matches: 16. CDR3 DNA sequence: TGTGCCAGCAGGGAGGAGAGGCTAGCGGGGGGTTCGTACTACGAGCAGTACTTC. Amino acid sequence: CASREERLAGGSYYEQYF.

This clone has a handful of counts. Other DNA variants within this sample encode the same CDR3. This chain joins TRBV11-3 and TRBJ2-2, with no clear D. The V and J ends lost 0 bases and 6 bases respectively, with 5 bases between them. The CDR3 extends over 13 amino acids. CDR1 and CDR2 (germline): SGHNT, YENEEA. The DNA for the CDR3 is TGTGCCAGCAGCTTAGACTTTTCCGGGGAGCTGTTTTTT. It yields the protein CASSLDFSGELFF. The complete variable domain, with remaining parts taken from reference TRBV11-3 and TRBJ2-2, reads EAGVVQSPRYKIIEKKQPVAFWCNPISGHNTLYWYLQNLGQGPELLIRYENEEAVDDSQLPKDRFSAERLKGVDSTLKIQPAELGDSAVYLCASSLDFSGELFFGEGSRLTVL.

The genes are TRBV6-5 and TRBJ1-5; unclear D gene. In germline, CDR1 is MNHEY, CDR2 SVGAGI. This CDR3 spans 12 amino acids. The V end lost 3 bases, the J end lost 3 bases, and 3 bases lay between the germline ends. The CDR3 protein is CASSYDNQPQHF. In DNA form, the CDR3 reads TGTGCCAGCAGTTATGACAATCAGCCCCAGCATTTT.

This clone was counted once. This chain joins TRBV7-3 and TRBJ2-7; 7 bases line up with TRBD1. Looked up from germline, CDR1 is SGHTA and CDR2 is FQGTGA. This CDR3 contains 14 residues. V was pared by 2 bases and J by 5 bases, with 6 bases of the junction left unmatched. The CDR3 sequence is CASSLFGTDDEQYF. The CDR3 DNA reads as TGTGCCAGCAGCTTATTCGGGACAGACGACGAGCAGTACTTC.

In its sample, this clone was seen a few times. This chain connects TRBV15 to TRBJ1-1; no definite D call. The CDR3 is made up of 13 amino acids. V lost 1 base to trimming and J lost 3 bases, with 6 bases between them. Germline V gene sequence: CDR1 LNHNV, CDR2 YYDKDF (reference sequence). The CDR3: CATSRGRDTEAFF. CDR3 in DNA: TGTGCCACCAGCAGAGGTAGGGACACTGAAGCTTTCTTT.

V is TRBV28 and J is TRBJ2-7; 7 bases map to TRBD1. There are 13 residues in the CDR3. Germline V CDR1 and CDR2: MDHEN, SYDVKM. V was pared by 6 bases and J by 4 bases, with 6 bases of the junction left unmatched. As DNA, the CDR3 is TGTGCCAGCAGCCAGGGACAGTCTTACGAGCAGTACTTC. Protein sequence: CASSQGQSYEQYF.